The 19 T cell receptor beta chains given below trace back to one sample, sequenced in a study of T cells in localized non-small cell lung cancer (dated by TCRdb to 2020 to 2022). Preparation of the library involved the immunoSEQ multiplex PCR assay. The source is immuneACCESS, and TCRdb retained only in-frame sequences with V and J called. Part of the clones is not carried over; for the studies checked, unresolved V genes explain less than half of this, and the remainder is unexplained. The sample table lists approximately 52,000 clones, 86% of them with a count of one. About a sixth of the sample lies in the top ten. The sample in question was peripheral blood, obtained before any cancer treatment. These receptors came from a male donor aged 60 or over with stage III squamous cell lung carcinoma.

J is TRBJ1-2 and V is TRBV7-8; D gene unclear. Deletions cut 7 bases from V and 8 bases from J, with 14 bases between. There are 12 residues in the CDR3. Germline values: CDR1 SGHVS, CDR2 FQNEAQ. CDR3 in DNA: TGTGCCAGCACCTCCTATCTAGGGGGCTACACCTTC. Residues: CASTSYLGGYTF.

The gene calls are TRBV5-4 and TRBJ1-2; TRBD1 is a possible D gene (5 bases). The CDR3 spans 17 residues. V was clipped by 3 bases and J by 1 base, with 19 bases between them. Germline V gives CDR1 SGHNT, CDR2 YYREEE (reference sequence). This CDR3 is CASSSPRALMDNYGYTF. The CDR3 nucleotides read TGTGCCAGCAGCTCTCCCAGGGCCCTCATGGATAACTATGGCTACACCTTC.

The genes are TRBV6-5 and TRBJ1-2; 9 bases are a match to TRBD1. The CDR3 totals 16 residues. CDR1 and CDR2 (germline): MNHEY, SVGAGI. Germline trimming cut 0 bases from V and 4 bases from J; bases unmatched to any gene: 6. CDR3 sequence (DNA): TGTGCCAGCAGTTACTCGCGAACAGGGGGCGGCTATGGCTACACCTTC. It encodes CASSYSRTGGGYGYTF.

This chain connects TRBV9 to TRBJ2-3; no firm D call. Trimming stripped 2 bases from V and 3 bases from J, with 10 bases between. Germline CDR1 reads SGDLS; CDR2 reads YYNGEE. This CDR3 spans 14 amino acids. In DNA, the CDR3 is TGTGCCAGCAGCGTCGTCGGCGTTACAGATACGCAGTATTTT. Encoded protein: CASSVVGVTDTQYF.

The V gene is TRBV29-1, the J gene TRBJ2-3, with D uncertain. Germline V gene lookup returns CDR1 SQVTM and CDR2 ANQGSEA. This CDR3 contains 13 residues. The V and J ends lost 3 bases and 4 bases respectively, with 11 bases between them. The CDR3 DNA reads as TGCAGCGTTGATTTTGTTTTCGCAGATACGCAGTATTTT. Translated: CSVDFVFADTQYF.

The rearrangement uses TRBV6-5 and TRBJ1-1, with TRBD1 matching over 9 bases. CDR3 size: 16 residues. Germline V gives CDR1 MNHEY, CDR2 SVGAGI. The J segment lost 3 bases and the V segment lost 0 bases, leaving 5 bases of the junction unmatched. The CDR3 DNA sequence: TGTGCCAGCAGTTACTCGGGACAGGGTTGTGACACTGAAGCTTTCTTT. This sequence encodes CASSYSGQGCDTEAFF.

V is TRBV7-6 and J is TRBJ2-3; D gene uncertain. There are 16 residues in the CDR3. The germline V and J ends were trimmed by 2 bases and 3 bases, with 15 bases remaining between them. CDR1 is SGHVS, CDR2 FNYEAQ, per germline. CDR3 amino acids: CASSLLSGWRTDTQYF. CDR3 DNA sequence: TGTGCCAGCAGCTTACTGTCTGGGTGGAGAACAGATACGCAGTATTTT. The variable domain in full, completed from reference TRBV7-6 and TRBJ2-3, reads GAGVSQSPRYKVTKRGQDVALRCDPISGHVSLYWYRQALGQGPEFLTYFNYEAQQDKSGLPNDRFSAERPEGSISTLTIQRTEQRDSAMYRCASSLLSGWRTDTQYFGPGTRLTVL.

This chain joins TRBV29-1 and TRBJ1-1, with 8 bases matching TRBD1. Germline V gene sequence: CDR1 SQVTM, CDR2 ANQGSEA. CDR3 length equals 11 residues. Trimming cost V 7 bases and J 5 bases; bases outside gene matches: 3. This CDR3 is CSGYRGTEAFF. Written as DNA, the CDR3 is TGCAGCGGGTACAGGGGGACTGAAGCTTTCTTT.

This clone was detected only a few times. This sequence joins TRBV5-1 and TRBJ2-1; D is unclear. V lost 1 base, J lost 6 bases, and 14 bases lay in between. The CDR3 is 15 residues long. The germline V gene has CDR1 SGHRS and CDR2 YFSETQ. The CDR3 coding sequence is TGCGCCAGCAGCTTGCAGACACAGATCTTCAATGAGCAGTTCTTC. Translating it yields CASSLQTQIFNEQFF.

The CDR3 nucleotides read TGTGCCAGCAGCTTTAACCTCGTGGAAAAACTGTTTTTT. The encoded protein is CASSFNLVEKLFF. The chain recombines TRBV11-2 with TRBJ1-4, with D unclear. This CDR3 is 13 amino acids long. Deletions cut 3 bases from V and 8 bases from J, with 10 bases between. Germline assignment: CDR1 SGHAT and CDR2 FQNNGV.

This sequence joins TRBV5-5 and TRBJ2-5; tentative D call: TRBD2 (6 bases). Germline V gene lookup returns CDR1 SGHKS and CDR2 YYEKEE (reference sequence). CDR3 size: 14 residues. Between the trimmed V and J ends, which lost 3 bases and 5 bases, there was a span of 14 bases. The CDR3 loop is CASSYPPRGETQYF. The CDR3 bases are TGTGCCAGCAGCTACCCACCCCGGGGGGAGACCCAGTACTTC.

This rearrangement joins TRBV29-1 to TRBJ1-2; D is unclear. V was clipped by 2 bases and J by 7 bases, with 11 bases between them. The length of the CDR3 is 12 residues. Germline V gene lookup returns CDR1 SQVTM and CDR2 ANQGSEA. The CDR3 coding sequence is TGCAGCGTTGAACAGCAAACGGGTGGCTACACCTTC. Translating gives CSVEQQTGGYTF.

This clone was picked up one time. The genes are TRBV7-2 and TRBJ2-7; D remains ambiguous. V gave up 1 base and J gave up 2 bases, with 9 bases separating them. The CDR3 has 14 amino acids. CDR1 and CDR2 (germline): SGHTA, FQGNSA. The CDR3 sequence is CASSLGSLAYEQYF. The CDR3 nucleotides read TGTGCCAGCAGCTTAGGGTCTTTGGCCTACGAGCAGTACTTC.

This chain uses TRBV11-3 with TRBJ2-4; TRBD2 matches at 9 bases. The CDR3 is 17 residues long. The V gene's germline CDR1 is SGHNT and CDR2 YENEEA. Trimming took 1 base from V and 6 from J; bases not matched to a gene: 10. CDR3 nucleotides: TGTGCCAGCAGCTTAGGTCAGGTTAGCGGGAGTGGAAACATTCAGTACTTC. Its protein is CASSLGQVSGSGNIQYF.

Written as DNA, the CDR3 is TGTGCCAGCAGCCCCAAGCCCCCAACCGCAGGGATGAACACTGAAGCTTTCTTT. This codes for CASSPKPPTAGMNTEAFF. This chain joins TRBV14 and TRBJ1-1; D may be TRBD1 (5 bases). The CDR3 runs to 18 residues. Trimming took off 4 bases at V and 0 bases at J, with 21 bases between the two ends. Germline V gene sequence: CDR1 SGHDN, CDR2 FVKESK.

The chain links TRBV5-1 to TRBJ2-1; no definite D call. Germline V gene sequence: CDR1 SGHRS, CDR2 YFSETQ. Trimming left V 6 bases short and J 6 bases short, with 25 bases between. CDR3 size: 17 residues. CDR3 nucleotides: TGCGCCAGCACCCCTCTAACGCAGGCGTCTTATGGCAATGAGCAGTTCTTC. It encodes CASTPLTQASYGNEQFF.

V is TRBV6-5 and J is TRBJ2-7, with 7 nucleotides matching TRBD1. Germline CDR1 MNHEY, CDR2 SVGAGI. The CDR3 contains 14 residues. The trim removed 5 bases at V and 2 bases at J, leaving 6 bases unmatched. In nucleotides, the CDR3 is TGTGCCAGCAGTCGGGACAGTACAACCTACGAGCAGTACTTC. It translates to CASSRDSTTYEQYF.

Here the CDR3 reads CASSAGGAGKETQYF. For the CDR3, the DNA is TGTGCCAGTAGTGCCGGGGGCGCGGGGAAAGAGACCCAGTACTTC. The rearrangement uses TRBV19 and TRBJ2-5; either TRBD1 or TRBD2 may fit D (6 bases each). V was trimmed by 5 bases and J by 3 bases, leaving 16 bases between them. The CDR3 has 15 residues. Germline assignment: CDR1 LNHDA and CDR2 SQIVND (reference sequence).

The chain links TRBV5-4 to TRBJ1-4; tentatively, D is TRBD1 (5 bases). The CDR3 loop spans 12 amino acids. V was trimmed by 3 bases and J by 8 bases, leaving 8 bases between them. Germline CDR1 SGHNT, CDR2 YYREEE (reference sequence). In DNA form, the CDR3 reads TGTGCCAGCAGCTACCGGGGGGAAAAACTGTTTTTT. This gives the protein CASSYRGEKLFF.